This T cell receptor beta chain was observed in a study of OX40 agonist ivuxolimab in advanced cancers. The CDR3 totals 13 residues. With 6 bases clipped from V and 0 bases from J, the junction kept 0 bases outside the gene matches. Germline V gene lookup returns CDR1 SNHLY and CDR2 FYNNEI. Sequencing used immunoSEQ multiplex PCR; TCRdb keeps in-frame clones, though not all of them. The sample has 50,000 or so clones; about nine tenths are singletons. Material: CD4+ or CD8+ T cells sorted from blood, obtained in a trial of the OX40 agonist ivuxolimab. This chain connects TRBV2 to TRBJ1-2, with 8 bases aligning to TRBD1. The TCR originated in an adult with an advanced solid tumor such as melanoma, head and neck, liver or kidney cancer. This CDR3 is CASRQGANYGYTF. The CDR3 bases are TGTGCCAGCAGACAGGGGGCTAACTATGGCTACACCTTC.